Listed below are T cell receptor beta chains from one sample, sequenced in a study of a mutant IDH1 vaccine in newly diagnosed glioma. These receptors have no identified antigens. The protocol was immunoSEQ multiplex PCR, while the TCRdb copy is restricted to in-frame clones and leaves out a portion. The table lists some 60,000 clones, about 80% of them singletons, with about 3.8% in the top ten. The sequencing here drew on PBMCs, taken from a glioma patient whose treatment included an IDH1 peptide vaccine. These receptors were collected from a man aged 25-40 years with glioma. CDR3s include the opening cysteine and the closing phenylalanine or tryptophan. D genes are given only for firm matches. A row's size may be missing; if present it is once, few, many or a size class.

j_gene,len,d_gene,abundance,v_gene,CDR3nt,CDR3aa
TRBJ2-1,14,TRBD2,-,TRBV7-9,TGTGCCAGCAGCTTGACTAGCGGTGGGGATGAGCAGTTCTTC,CASSLTSGGDEQFF
TRBJ2-1,14,TRBD2,-,TRBV9,TGTGCCAGCAGCCCGGGACTAACATACAATGAGCAGTTCTTC,CASSPGLTYNEQFF
TRBJ2-1,15,-,-,TRBV5-1,TGCGCCAGCAGCTTGGACACCGGATGGGGCAATGAGCAGTTCTTC,CASSLDTGWGNEQFF
TRBJ2-1,16,TRBD2,-,TRBV6-4,TGTGCCAGCAGTGAAAGGGCTAGCGGCTCCTACAATGAGCAGTTCTTC,CASSERASGSYNEQFF
TRBJ2-3,14,-,once,TRBV11-3,TGTGCCAGCAGCCCCGGGACGTTGGGAGATACGCAGTATTTT,CASSPGTLGDTQYF
TRBJ2-7,14,-,-,TRBV4-3,TGCGCCAGCAGCCAAGGACCTCTCTCCTACGAGCAGTACTTC,CASSQGPLSYEQYF
TRBJ1-1,16,TRBD1,few,TRBV4-1,TGCGCCAGCAGCCAAGATCAGGGGGTGGGAAACACTGAAGCTTTCTTT,CASSQDQGVGNTEAFF
TRBJ1-5,13,-,few,TRBV7-2,TGTGCCAGCAGTGTTGACGGCTATCAGCCCCAGCATTTT,CASSVDGYQPQHF
TRBJ1-1,11,-,-,TRBV29-1,TGCAGCGGCGAATTTGAGACTGAAGCTTTCTTT,CSGEFETEAFF
TRBJ1-2,12,TRBD1,-,TRBV2,TGTGCCAGCAAGGACAGGGTCGGCGGCTACACCTTC,CASKDRVGGYTF
TRBJ1-1,12,TRBD1,-,TRBV2,TGTGCCAGCAGATCGGACAGGTTAACGGCTTTCTTT,CASRSDRLTAFF
TRBJ2-1,17,-,-,TRBV7-9,TGTGCCAGCAGCGTGACTTTAGCGCGTAAACCCTACAATGAGCAGTTCTTC,CASSVTLARKPYNEQFF
TRBJ2-5,16,-,-,TRBV5-6,TGTGCCAGCAGCTTAAAATTGGCGCAGAGCGAAGAGACCCAGTACTTC,CASSLKLAQSEETQYF
TRBJ2-1,17,TRBD2,-,TRBV4-2,TGTGCCAGCAGCCTTTCTAGCGGGGGGGCCTGGGGCAATGAGCAGTTCTTC,CASSLSSGGAWGNEQFF
TRBJ1-1,12,-,once,TRBV19,TGTGCCAGTGGACAGAAGAACACTGAAGCTTTCTTT,CASGQKNTEAFF
TRBJ2-5,14,-,-,TRBV19,TGTGCCAGTAGTATCAAACTCATCCAAGAGACCCAGTACTTC,CASSIKLIQETQYF
TRBJ2-7,16,-,-,TRBV28,TGTGCCAGCAGTTTATGGGGGGGACAGAAATCCTACGAGCAGTACTTC,CASSLWGGQKSYEQYF
TRBJ1-5,15,-,-,TRBV5-1,TGCGCCAGCAGCTTGGACGGGTCTAATGATCAGCCCCAGCATTTT,CASSLDGSNDQPQHF
TRBJ2-3,15,-,once,TRBV5-4,TGTGCCAGCAGCCGGGGCGGCTTCCGCACAGATACGCAGTATTTT,CASSRGGFRTDTQYF
TRBJ2-5,14,TRBD2,-,TRBV28,TGTGCCAGCACCCAGCGGGGAGATCAAGAGACCCAGTACTTC,CASTQRGDQETQYF
TRBJ1-6,14,-,-,TRBV9,TGTGCCAGCAGCGTCCGGTGGGAGAATTCACCCCTCCACTTT,CASSVRWENSPLHF
TRBJ1-1,15,-,-,TRBV9,TGTGCCAGCAGCGTAGGTGAGGGGCGAGACACTGAAGCTTTCTTT,CASSVGEGRDTEAFF
TRBJ1-1,13,-,-,TRBV7-9,TGTGCCAGCAGCTCCTACAGGGATACTGAAGCTTTCTTT,CASSSYRDTEAFF
TRBJ2-6,16,-,-,TRBV5-1,TGCGCCAGCAGAGGGACATTTTCCTCTGGGGCCAACGTCCTGACTTTC,CASRGTFSSGANVLTF
TRBJ2-2,17,TRBD2,-,TRBV15,TGTGCCACCAGCAGACCGGCGACTAGCGAGGTCACCGGGGAGCTGTTTTTT,CATSRPATSEVTGELFF
TRBJ2-7,11,-,-,TRBV2,TGTGCCAGCAGTGCCGGGACGGAGCAGTACTTC,CASSAGTEQYF
TRBJ2-1,14,-,-,TRBV11-2,TGTGCCAGCAGCCGGGAAAGCTCCTACAATGAGCAGTTCTTC,CASSRESSYNEQFF
TRBJ2-1,14,-,-,TRBV28,TGTGCCAGCAATCATAAAGGACGGTACAATGAGCAGTTCTTC,CASNHKGRYNEQFF
TRBJ2-4,14,TRBD1,-,TRBV9,TGTGCCAGCAGCTTTACGGACAGGGGAAACATTCAGTACTTC,CASSFTDRGNIQYF
TRBJ1-1,18,-,few,TRBV7-9,TGTGCCAGCAGCTCCTCCTTGAGGCAGGGACGACGGAACACTGAAGCTTTCTTT,CASSSSLRQGRRNTEAFF
TRBJ1-5,13,-,few,TRBV7-8,TGTGCCAGCAGCTTAGTTTCGAATCAGCCCCAGCATTTT,CASSLVSNQPQHF
TRBJ1-1,13,-,-,TRBV9,TGTGCCAGCAGCGTAGGGGGGAGCACTGAAGCTTTCTTT,CASSVGGSTEAFF
TRBJ1-5,16,TRBD1,-,TRBV19,TGTGCCAGTAGTAAGGGGGCGACAGGGGGCGATCAGCCCCAGCATTTT,CASSKGATGGDQPQHF
TRBJ2-7,13,-,-,TRBV2,TGTGCCAGCAGTCCTGGGGCAGATCGGGAGCAGTACTTC,CASSPGADREQYF
TRBJ1-2,17,-,-,TRBV7-9,TGTGCCAGCAGCCACGAGTGGCGAACAGATTATAACTATGGCTACACCTTC,CASSHEWRTDYNYGYTF
TRBJ1-1,15,TRBD1,-,TRBV2,TGTGCCAGCATCCAGGACAGGGGTTTGGGCACTGAAGCTTTCTTT,CASIQDRGLGTEAFF
TRBJ2-5,13,-,-,TRBV19,TGTGCCGGATCCCCGGGGTTCGGTGAGACCCAGTACTTC,CAGSPGFGETQYF
TRBJ1-1,15,-,few,TRBV9,TGTGCCAGCAGCCCTTCCGGGTCCATGAACACTGAAGCTTTCTTT,CASSPSGSMNTEAFF
TRBJ1-1,10,-,-,TRBV6-1,TGTGCCAGCAGTGACTCTGAAGCTTTCTTT,CASSDSEAFF
TRBJ2-3,17,-,-,TRBV14,TGTGCCAGCAGCCAAGATCCGGTTTCCTCATTCTCAGATACGCAGTATTTT,CASSQDPVSSFSDTQYF
TRBJ1-5,14,-,-,TRBV14,TGTGCCAGCAGCCAAGGTGGGGGCAATCAGCCCCAGCATTTT,CASSQGGGNQPQHF
TRBJ1-2,18,-,once,TRBV6-4,TGTGCCAGCAGTGCCCCGCTACCGGGAGCTAGACAGAACTATGGCTACACCTTC,CASSAPLPGARQNYGYTF
TRBJ2-7,12,-,-,TRBV28,TGTGCCAGCAGTTCCGGGGGTTACGAGCAGTACTTC,CASSSGGYEQYF
TRBJ1-5,13,TRBD1,-,TRBV7-2,TGTGCCAGCAGCCCGACAGGGGCCCAGCCCCAGCATTTT,CASSPTGAQPQHF
TRBJ2-2,16,-,-,TRBV5-1,TGCGCCAGCAGCTCTGCCACCCGGCAGAACACCGGGGAGCTGTTTTTT,CASSSATRQNTGELFF
TRBJ2-3,14,-,-,TRBV9,TGTGCCAGCAGCCCTAACAGCGGCGGAGATACGCAGTATTTT,CASSPNSGGDTQYF
TRBJ2-7,15,-,-,TRBV15,TGTGCCACCAGCAGAGATTCGAGTATTAGGGGTATCCAGTACTTC,CATSRDSSIRGIQYF
TRBJ1-1,11,-,-,TRBV20-1,TGCAGTGCAAACAGGAACACTGAAGCTTTCTTT,CSANRNTEAFF
TRBJ1-4,14,TRBD1,-,TRBV28,TGTGCCAGCAGTTTGGACAGGGGGAATGAAAAACTGTTTTTT,CASSLDRGNEKLFF
TRBJ2-7,16,-,-,TRBV5-4,TGTGCCAGCAGCTGGTCCTTAGCCGCCCAGAGGGGCGAGCAGTACTTC,CASSWSLAAQRGEQYF
TRBJ2-1,16,-,-,TRBV4-2,TGTGCCAGCAGCCAAAGAGCAGGGGACTACTACAATGAGCAGTTCTTC,CASSQRAGDYYNEQFF
TRBJ1-2,13,-,-,TRBV6-1,TGTGCCAGCCAGCCTGAGCAGGGCCTAGGCTACACCTTC,CASQPEQGLGYTF
TRBJ2-5,16,-,-,TRBV28,TGTGCCAGCAGTTCTCGCGGTGGGGGGCGCGGGGAGACCCAGTACTTC,CASSSRGGGRGETQYF
TRBJ1-1,13,-,-,TRBV10-3,TGTGCCATCGACTCTGGGGGGGTCTCTGAAGCTTTCTTT,CAIDSGGVSEAFF